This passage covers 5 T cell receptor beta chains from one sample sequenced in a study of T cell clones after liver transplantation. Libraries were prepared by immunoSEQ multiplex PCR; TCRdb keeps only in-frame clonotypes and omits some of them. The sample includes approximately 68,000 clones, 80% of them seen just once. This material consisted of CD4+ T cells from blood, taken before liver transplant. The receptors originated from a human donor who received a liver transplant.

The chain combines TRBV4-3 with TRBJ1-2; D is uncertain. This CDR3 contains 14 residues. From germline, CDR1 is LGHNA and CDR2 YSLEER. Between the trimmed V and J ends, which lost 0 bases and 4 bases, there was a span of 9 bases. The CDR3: CASSQEKGFYGYTF. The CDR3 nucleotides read TGCGCCAGCAGCCAAGAAAAAGGGTTCTATGGCTACACCTTC.

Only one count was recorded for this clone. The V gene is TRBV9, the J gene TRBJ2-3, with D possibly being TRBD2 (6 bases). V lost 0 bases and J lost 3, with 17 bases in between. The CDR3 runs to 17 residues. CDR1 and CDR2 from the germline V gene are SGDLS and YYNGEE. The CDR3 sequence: CASSVGLSGGKTDTQYF. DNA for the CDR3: TGTGCCAGCAGCGTAGGCCTCTCTGGCGGGAAGACAGATACGCAGTATTTT.

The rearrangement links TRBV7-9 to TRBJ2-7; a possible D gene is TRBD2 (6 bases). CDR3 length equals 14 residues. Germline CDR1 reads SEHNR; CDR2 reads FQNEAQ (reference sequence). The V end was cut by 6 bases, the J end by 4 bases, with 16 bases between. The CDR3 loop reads CASSSGTGRYEQYF. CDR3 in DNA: TGTGCCAGCAGTTCCGGGACTGGGAGGTACGAGCAGTACTTC.

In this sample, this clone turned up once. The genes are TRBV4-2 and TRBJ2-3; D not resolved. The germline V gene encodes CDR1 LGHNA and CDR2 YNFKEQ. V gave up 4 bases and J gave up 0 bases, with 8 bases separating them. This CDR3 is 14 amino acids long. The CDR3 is CASSPDWSTDTQYF. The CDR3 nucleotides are TGTGCCAGCAGCCCTGACTGGAGCACAGATACGCAGTATTTT.

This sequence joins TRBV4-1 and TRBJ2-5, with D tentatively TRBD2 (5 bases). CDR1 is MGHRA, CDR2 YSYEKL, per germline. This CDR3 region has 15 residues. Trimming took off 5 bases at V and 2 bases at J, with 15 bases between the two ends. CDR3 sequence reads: CASSTRSVGQETQYF. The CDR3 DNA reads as TGCGCCAGCAGCACGCGTAGCGTGGGGCAAGAGACCCAGTACTTC.